The rows below give T cell receptor beta chains drawn from one sample of a study of OX40 agonist ivuxolimab in advanced cancers. Measured with immunoSEQ multiplex PCR; TCRdb has only the in-frame clones, and not every one. The data hold 65,000 to 95,000 clones, with approximately 89% observed a single time. The material sequenced was CD4+ or CD8+ T cells sorted from blood, taken in a trial of the OX40 agonist ivuxolimab. All receptors come from an adult with an advanced solid tumor such as melanoma, head and neck, liver or kidney cancer. Both conserved end residues are part of each CDR3. The order of the fields is D gene, clone size, V gene, J gene, CDR3 DNA, CDR3 protein. A D gene is named only where the DNA matches it firmly. Clone size is stated in some rows and not others, as once, few, many or a class when expanded.

-	-	TRBV11-2	TRBJ2-7	TGTGCCAGCAGCTTATTATCCATCTCCTACGAGCAGTACTTC	CASSLLSISYEQYF
TRBD2	once	TRBV19	TRBJ2-5	TGTGCCAGTAGTATAGGGGCCAGCGGGAGTCCCGGCGAGACCCAGTACTTC	CASSIGASGSPGETQYF
-	-	TRBV6-1	TRBJ2-2	TGTGCCAGCAGCCCCTCAGTGTCCGGGGAGCTGTTTTTT	CASSPSVSGELFF
TRBD2	-	TRBV5-6	TRBJ2-3	TGTGCCAGCAGCTCGGGACTAACACACACAGATACGCAGTATTTT	CASSSGLTHTDTQYF
-	-	TRBV29-1	TRBJ2-1	TGCAGCGTTGATCCCAGGGCCCAGACAGGCTCCTACAATGAGCAGTTCTTC	CSVDPRAQTGSYNEQFF
-	-	TRBV4-1	TRBJ2-2	TGCGCCAGCAGCCAAGATGGGGGGGCGTACACCGGGGAGCTGTTTTTT	CASSQDGGAYTGELFF
-	-	TRBV5-1	TRBJ2-7	TGCGCCAGCAGCGCCGGGACGGCCTCCTACGAGCAGTACTTC	CASSAGTASYEQYF
-	-	TRBV10-3	TRBJ1-5	TGTGCCATCAGTGAGTCCTCAGTCGGACAACCCAATCAGCCCCAGCATTTT	CAISESSVGQPNQPQHF
-	-	TRBV5-1	TRBJ1-1	TGCGCCAGCAGCGATACAGGGTCGAACACTGAAGCTTTCTTT	CASSDTGSNTEAFF
TRBD1	few	TRBV5-4	TRBJ1-1	TGTGCCAGCAGTCCTCCGGGACAGGGGGCAGTGGCAGCTTTCTTT	CASSPPGQGAVAAFF
TRBD2	-	TRBV29-1	TRBJ2-1	TGCAGCGTTGAAGGAAGCGGGGAGGACTCAATATACAATGAGCAGTTCTTC	CSVEGSGEDSIYNEQFF
-	-	TRBV28	TRBJ2-2	TGTGCCAGCAGTTTCGGCTACACCGGGGAGCTGTTTTTT	CASSFGYTGELFF
-	once	TRBV5-4	TRBJ2-7	TGTGCCTGGCGACGTGCGGGGTCAGCCTACGAGCAGTACTTC	CAWRRAGSAYEQYF
TRBD2	once	TRBV6-1	TRBJ2-3	TGTGCCAGCGAAAGGGCGGGAGGGAGCACAGATACGCAGTATTTT	CASERAGGSTDTQYF
-	-	TRBV5-4	TRBJ2-3	TGTGCCAGCAGCCCACGGGTTAGCACAGATACGCAGTATTTT	CASSPRVSTDTQYF
TRBD1	-	TRBV5-5	TRBJ2-1	TGTGCCAGCAGCAATGGACAGGGGGTCAATGAGCAGTTCTTC	CASSNGQGVNEQFF
TRBD1	-	TRBV6-6	TRBJ2-7	TGTGCCAGCAGTTTACCGGGACAGGGGGGCGAGCAGTACTTC	CASSLPGQGGEQYF
TRBD1	-	TRBV11-2	TRBJ1-1	TGTGCCAGCAGCATATACAGGGGAAACACTGAAGCTTTCTTT	CASSIYRGNTEAFF
TRBD1	-	TRBV10-3	TRBJ2-7	TGTGCCATCAGGAACGGACAGGTCGAGCAGTACTTC	CAIRNGQVEQYF
-	-	TRBV2	TRBJ2-2	TGTGCCAGCATAGGTATGACCGGGGAGCTGTTTTTT	CASIGMTGELFF
TRBD2	-	TRBV18	TRBJ2-3	TGTGCCAGCTCACCAAGTAGCGGGGGTGCGCAGTATTTT	CASSPSSGGAQYF
TRBD1	-	TRBV11-2	TRBJ2-3	TGTGCCAGCAGCTTAGACCAGGGGGATTTGGATACGCAGTATTTT	CASSLDQGDLDTQYF
-	-	TRBV12-5	TRBJ1-1	TGTGCTAGTGGTTTGGGGGGGCCCACTGAAGCTTTCTTT	CASGLGGPTEAFF
-	-	TRBV11-2	TRBJ1-4	TGTGCCAGCAGCTTAGATCTGGGGGGGAATGAAAAACTGTTTTTT	CASSLDLGGNEKLFF
-	once	TRBV7-9	TRBJ2-7	TGTGCCAGCAGCCTGACGACGGTTCAGCAGTACTTC	CASSLTTVQQYF
-	-	TRBV5-1	TRBJ2-1	TGCGCCAGCAGCTTGGCCGGGGGATCCCCTTTCAATGAGCAGTTCTTC	CASSLAGGSPFNEQFF
-	-	TRBV23-1	TRBJ1-3	TGCGCCAGGTCGGAGATGTTGGTTGCCTCTCAGTACACCATATATTTT	CARSEMLVASQYTIYF
-	-	TRBV21-1	TRBJ2-3	TGTGCTTTAAAGGGTATAGCCGACGGGGCTAGCACAGATACGCAGTATTTT	CALKGIADGASTDTQYF
-	few	TRBV29-1	TRBJ1-1	TGCAGCGCCATAGAGATTCCGAACACTGAAGCTTTCTTT	CSAIEIPNTEAFF
-	-	TRBV19	TRBJ1-1	TGTGCCAGTAGTATCCGGAACACTGAAGCTTTCTTT	CASSIRNTEAFF
TRBD1	-	TRBV2	TRBJ2-1	TGTGCCAGCAGGAAGACAGGGTCCGGCTCCTACAATGAGCAGTTCTTC	CASRKTGSGSYNEQFF
-	-	TRBV13	TRBJ2-3	TGTGCCAGCGGAGCTAGCCCAGATACGCAGTATTTT	CASGASPDTQYF
-	-	TRBV7-9	TRBJ1-2	TGTGCCAGCATCGGTACGAACTATGGCTACACCTTC	CASIGTNYGYTF
-	-	TRBV6-5	TRBJ2-5	TGTGCCAGCAGCCCGGTGGGTAGTTTACAAGAGACCCAGTACTTC	CASSPVGSLQETQYF
-	-	TRBV29-1	TRBJ1-4	TGCAGCGTTGGGCGAACTAATGAAAAACTGTTTTTT	CSVGRTNEKLFF
-	-	TRBV25-1	TRBJ1-1	TGTGCCAGCAGTGGTTTCCAAGGGATCATGAACACTGAAGCTTTCTTT	CASSGFQGIMNTEAFF
TRBD1	few	TRBV6-1	TRBJ2-4	TGTGCCAGCGGCCAGGGGGACAATGGAGCGATTCAGTACTTC	CASGQGDNGAIQYF
-	-	TRBV10-1	TRBJ2-5	TGCGCCAGCAGTGAGAACATTAGGGAGACCCAGTACTTC	CASSENIRETQYF
TRBD2	-	TRBV5-1	TRBJ2-7	TGCGCCAGCAGCTTGGGACTAGCGGGAGGATCCTACGAGCAGTACTTC	CASSLGLAGGSYEQYF
TRBD1	-	TRBV7-8	TRBJ1-4	TGTGCCAGCAGCTTAAAGGGGACAGGGGATTATCTGTTTTTT	CASSLKGTGDYLFF
-	-	TRBV19	TRBJ2-1	TGTGCCAGTAGTATTTCAACGAATGAGCAGTTCTTC	CASSISTNEQFF
-	-	TRBV28	TRBJ2-4	TGTGCCAGCAGTTTTCAGGGAGGGGGGTTAGCCAAAAACATTCAGTACTTC	CASSFQGGGLAKNIQYF
-	once	TRBV29-1	TRBJ2-7	TGCAGCGTGATAAGGACGAGGTCGGTCCCCTACGAGCAGTACTTC	CSVIRTRSVPYEQYF
-	-	TRBV7-2	TRBJ2-5	TGTGCCAGCAGCTTGGTGGAGACCCAGTACTTC	CASSLVETQYF
-	-	TRBV5-1	TRBJ2-7	TGCGCCAGCAGCTGGGAGTCTCCATACGAGCAGTACTTC	CASSWESPYEQYF
-	-	TRBV19	TRBJ1-1	TGTGCCAGTAGTATTTGGCCGGCCGCTGAAGCTTTCTTT	CASSIWPAAEAFF
-	-	TRBV7-2	TRBJ2-7	TGTGCCAGCAGTTTAGTAGGGGGTACAAACTCCTACGAGCAGTACTTC	CASSLVGGTNSYEQYF